The 18 T cell receptor beta chains below come from one sample, sequenced in a study of response to subunit inactivated influenza vaccine. TCRdb fed the RT-PCR reads into MiXCR, producing one record per CDR3 protein. The sample holds fewer than 350,000 distinct CDR3 sequences, around a fifth seen once. The sample was PBMCs from blood, taken less than 22 months after vaccination. These receptor sequences come from a man between 50 and 75 years old who received an inactivated influenza vaccine.

There are many counts of this clonotype. The chain recombines TRBV5-1 with TRBJ1-1; D uncertain. The CDR3 extends over 14 amino acids. Trimming shortened V by 0 bases and J by 8 bases, and 14 bases separated the two germline ends. Germline V CDR1 and CDR2: SGHRS, YFSETQ. CDR3 amino acids: CASSLGSRRSEAFF. The DNA for the CDR3 is TGCGCCAGCAGCTTGGGATCTCGAAGGTCCGAAGCTTTCTTT. Together with reference TRBV5-1 and TRBJ1-1, the CDR3 gives the full variable domain: KAGVTQTPRYLIKTRGQQVTLSCSPISGHRSVSWYQQTPGQGLQFLFEYFSETQRNKGNFPGRFSGRQFSNSRSEMNVSTLELGDSALYLCASSLGSRRSEAFFGQGTRLTVV.

This clonotype was counted only a few times. The chain is built from TRBV7-9 and TRBJ2-1, with D possibly TRBD2 on 5 matching bases. The V gene's germline CDR1 is SEHNR and CDR2 FQNEAQ (reference sequence). V was pared by 3 bases and J by 4 bases, with 10 bases between. CDR3 length equals 14 residues. The CDR3 here is CASSFDYTYNEQFF. In DNA, the CDR3 is TGTGCCAGCAGCTTCGACTATACTTACAATGAGCAGTTCTTC. Complete variable domain (other parts from reference TRBV7-9 and TRBJ2-1): DTGVSQNPRHKITKRGQNVTFRCDPISEHNRLYWYRQTLGQGPEFLTYFQNEAQLEKSRLLSDRFSAERPKGSFSTLEIQRTEQGDSAMYLCASSFDYTYNEQFFGPGTRLTVL.

This clonotype has a count of ten or more. This chain links TRBV14 with TRBJ1-1; 7 nucleotides match TRBD1. The germline V gene has CDR1 SGHDN and CDR2 FVKESK. The CDR3 covers 14 residues. Losses at the gene ends were 4 bases for V and 7 bases for J; bases not matched to a gene: 9. The CDR3 loop is CASSLQGGRSEAFF. DNA for the CDR3: TGTGCCAGCAGCCTTCAGGGGGGCCGGAGTGAAGCTTTCTTT.

The J gene is TRBJ2-5, the V gene TRBV29-1; D is possibly TRBD1 (5 bases). Trimming took 4 bases from V and 2 from J, leaving 11 bases between them. Germline V gene sequence: CDR1 SQVTM, CDR2 ANQGSEA. This CDR3 contains 13 residues. The CDR3 DNA follows: TGCAGCGTTGCTCTTCGACAGCAAGAGACCCAGTACTTC. Protein product: CSVALRQQETQYF.

The chain joins TRBV7-2 to TRBJ2-5; a possible D gene is TRBD1 (6 bases). From germline, CDR1 is SGHTA and CDR2 FQGNSA. Trimming removed 5 bases at V and 2 bases at J, with 9 bases between. The CDR3 runs to 13 residues. CDR3 amino acids: CASSRGQQETQYF. CDR3 DNA: TGTGCCAGCAGCCGAGGACAGCAAGAGACCCAGTACTTC.

The V and J genes are TRBV5-1 and TRBJ2-2; 7 bases map to TRBD1. The CDR3 extends over 15 amino acids. Germline-derived CDR1 and CDR2 are SGHRS and YFSETQ. Trimming at V came to 4 bases and at J to 4 bases, leaving 7 bases not matched to a gene. In nucleotides, the CDR3 is TGCGCCAGCAGCCCGTACAGGGGTAGCACCGGGGAGCTGTTTTTT. Its translation is CASSPYRGSTGELFF.

This clonotype was seen more than once but under ten times. This chain joins TRBV30 and TRBJ1-2, with D tentatively TRBD1 (5 bases). The CDR3 extends over 14 amino acids. The V gene lost 4 bases and the J gene lost 6 bases, with 18 bases spanning the gap. Germline assignment: CDR1 GTSNPN and CDR2 SVGIG (reference sequence). In DNA, the CDR3 is TGTGCCTGGAATAACCACGACAGTTCTCATGGCTACACCTTC. This codes for CAWNNHDSSHGYTF.

This clonotype was observed at least ten times. V and J are TRBV20-1 and TRBJ1-1, with a possible D match to TRBD1 (6 bases). Germline-derived CDR1 and CDR2 are DFQATT and SNEGSKA (reference sequence). The CDR3 is made up of 13 amino acids. Trimming took 5 bases from V and 4 from J, leaving 14 bases between them. The DNA of the CDR3 is TGCAGTGCTTCCCGGACAGACTTCACTGAAGCTTTCTTT. It translates to CSASRTDFTEAFF.

In this sample, this clonotype turned up many times. This chain connects TRBV12-3 or TRBV12-4 to TRBJ1-2, with no clear D. The V and J ends lost 2 bases and 3 bases respectively, with 7 bases between them. The CDR3 sequence is 13 residues long. CDR3 residues: CASSLSGYYGYTF. CDR3 DNA: TGTGCCAGCAGTTTATCGGGTTACTATGGCTACACCTTC.

This clonotype was observed a few times. This CDR3 reads CASSPSGGGARSSYNEQFF. DNA for the CDR3: TGTGCCAGCAGCCCCTCCGGCGGGGGGGCCCGGAGCTCCTACAATGAGCAGTTCTTC. The chain recombines TRBV12-3 or TRBV12-4 with TRBJ2-1; 9 bases agree with TRBD2. V gave up 6 bases and J gave up 0 bases; unmatched junction bases: 15. CDR3 length: 19 residues.

This clonotype came up many times. V usage is TRBV12-3 or TRBV12-4 and J usage is TRBJ1-4, with TRBD1 identical over 11 bases. The CDR3 is 17 amino acids. The V segment lost 5 bases and the J segment 0 bases; nucleotides outside the gene matches: 5. Here the CDR3 reads CASSPGTGGSTNEKLFF. The DNA for the CDR3 is TGTGCCAGCAGTCCAGGGACAGGGGGATCAACTAATGAAAAACTGTTTTTT.

This CDR3 is CASSFSPGLPTYEQYF. In nucleotides, the CDR3 is TGTGCCAGCAGCTTCTCTCCGGGACTACCTACCTACGAGCAGTACTTC. The chain has TRBV7-9 and TRBJ2-7, with 7 bases lining up with TRBD2. V lost 3 bases, J lost 2 bases, and 10 bases stayed unmatched. Germline-derived CDR1 and CDR2 are SEHNR and FQNEAQ (reference sequence). The CDR3 is made up of 16 amino acids.

The table lists this clonotype with many counts. This chain connects TRBV6-2 or TRBV6-3 to TRBJ2-1; D is possibly TRBD2 (6 bases). CDR3 length: 13 amino acids. The ends were cut back, 6 bases at V and 14 bases at J, with 20 bases in the middle. Germline V lookup: CDR1 MNHEY, CDR2 SVGEGT. CDR3 nucleotide sequence: TGTGCCAGCAGCCCATACCGGGCCCGCGGGGAGTTCTTC. Translated: CASSPYRARGEFF.

This clonotype was observed a few times. The rearrangement uses TRBV18 and TRBJ1-6; TRBD1 matches at 10 bases. V dropped 0 bases and J dropped 9; count of bases not matched to a gene: 5. Germline loops: CDR1 KGHSH, CDR2 LQKENI. The CDR3 consists of 16 residues. The CDR3 spells CASSPPDRGRFSPLHF. The CDR3 nucleotides read TGTGCCAGCTCACCACCAGACAGGGGGCGTTTTTCACCCCTCCACTTT.

The chain combines TRBV20-1 with TRBJ1-6, with TRBD1 identical over 12 bases. CDR3 size: 16 residues. With 1 base clipped from V and 9 bases from J, the junction kept 7 bases outside the gene matches. Germline loops: CDR1 DFQATT, CDR2 SNEGSKA (reference sequence). The CDR3 loop is CSARAPGTGGSSPLHF. The CDR3 DNA follows: TGCAGTGCTAGAGCACCCGGGACAGGGGGCTCTTCACCCCTCCACTTT.

This clonotype appeared many times. The chain combines TRBV7-8 with TRBJ1-5; D is unresolved. The length of the CDR3 is 14 residues. Looked up from germline, CDR1 is SGHVS and CDR2 is FQNEAQ. Trimming took 5 bases from V and 0 from J, leaving 8 bases between them. The CDR3 bases are TGTGCCAGCAGCCATGCGGATAGCAATCAGCCCCAGCATTTT. It specifies CASSHADSNQPQHF.

The rearrangement joins TRBV19 to TRBJ1-5, with D perhaps TRBD1 (5 bases). This CDR3 is 15 amino acids long. Germline values: CDR1 LNHDA, CDR2 SQIVND (reference sequence). Trimming cost V 7 bases and J 7 bases, with 20 bases left between them. The CDR3: CASMARAGTQQPQHF. The CDR3 region has the DNA TGTGCCAGTATGGCTAGGGCAGGGACGCAACAGCCCCAGCATTTT.

Only a few counts were recorded for this clonotype. The chain employs TRBV11-3 and TRBJ2-3; no reliable D call. This CDR3 has 13 residues. The V gene lost 5 bases and the J gene lost 2 bases, with 8 bases spanning the gap. In germline, CDR1 is SGHNT, CDR2 YENEEA. CDR3 sequence reads: CASSPMDTDTQYF. In DNA, the CDR3 is TGTGCCAGCAGCCCCATGGACACAGATACGCAGTATTTT.